This T cell receptor beta chain was obtained from a study of T-cell memory formation after mild COVID-19. Whole-study results and caveats: Contracting CD4+ clones lay largely in CM and EM, with CD8+ ones residing in EMRA. A second wave expanding day 15 to 37 was CD4+-biased; contracting clones were balanced.

The CDR3 contains 18 residues. After removal of 3 bases from V and 3 bases from J, the junction contained 15 bases not matched to a gene. This clonotype was counted between two and nine times. The antigen is undetermined. TCRdb used MiXCR to reprocess the 5' RACE reads, holding one entry per CDR3 protein. The table includes about 430,000 distinct CDR3 sequences, roughly 26% detected once. This receptor was obtained from an adult woman who had mild COVID-19 (a few samples of this study predate the infection). Cell type and time point are not known. The sample was PBMCs or a T cell subset sorted from them (not recorded which). V is TRBV23-1 and J is TRBJ2-7; 9 bases fit TRBD2. TRBV23-1 is placed among ORFs of uncertain function. CDR3 sequence reads: CASSQGQPSGRMNYEQYF. CDR3 DNA: TGCGCCAGCAGTCAGGGGCAACCCAGCGGGAGGATGAACTACGAGCAGTACTTC.